Shown below are 16 T cell receptor beta chains from a single sample sequenced in a study of blood T cell repertoires in COVID-19. Libraries were prepared by immunoSEQ multiplex PCR; TCRdb keeps only in-frame clonotypes and omits some of them. The data contain about 81,000 clones, roughly 86% of them singletons. Source material: peripheral blood. The receptors were sampled from a human donor in a cohort sampled during active COVID-19.

On this clone: The same CDR3 arises from other DNA sequences in this sample as well. V and J are TRBV9 and TRBJ1-6, with 11 bases lining up with TRBD1. The germline gives CDR1 SGDLS, CDR2 YYNGEE. V dropped 3 bases and J dropped 6; count of bases not matched to a gene: 2. This CDR3 contains 15 residues. The CDR3 DNA follows: TGTGCCAGCAGCGACGGGACAGGGGGTAATTCACCCCTCCACTTT. Protein sequence: CASSDGTGGNSPLHF.

V is TRBV25-1 and J is TRBJ2-7, with TRBD2 matching over 9 bases. V shed 8 bases and J 7 bases; nucleotides not matched to a gene: 3. Germline V CDR1 and CDR2: MGHDK, SYGVNS. The CDR3 loop spans 11 amino acids. The CDR3 reads CASGGGVEQYF. The CDR3 DNA sequence: TGTGCCAGCGGCGGGGGGGTGGAGCAGTACTTC.

V is TRBV5-5 and J is TRBJ1-1, with a possible D match to TRBD1 (6 bases). The CDR3 has 14 amino acids. V was clipped by 7 bases and J by 1 base, with 14 bases between them. CDR1 is SGHKS, CDR2 YYEKEE, per germline (reference sequence). The CDR3 DNA reads as TGTGCCAGCGGAACAGGACAGCCGAACACTGAAGCTTTCTTT. Residues: CASGTGQPNTEAFF.

The rearrangement joins TRBV16 to TRBJ1-2; D call uncertain. V lost 2 bases and J lost 9, with 19 bases in between. Germline CDR1 and CDR2: KGHSY and FQNENV. The CDR3 loop spans 15 amino acids. DNA of the CDR3: TGTGCCAGCAGCCAAGATGTCGGCGGCTTAACTCGCTACACCTTC. It codes for CASSQDVGGLTRYTF. The full variable domain, rest sourced from reference TRBV16 and TRBJ1-2, is GEEVAQTPKHLVRGEGQKAKLYCAPIKGHSYVFWYQQVLKNEFKFLISFQNENVFDETGMPKERFSAKCLPNSPCSLEIQATKLEDSAVYFCASSQDVGGLTRYTFGSGTRLTVV.

The V and J genes are TRBV27 and TRBJ1-2, with D tentatively TRBD1 (5 bases). Looked up from germline, CDR1 is MNHEY and CDR2 is SMNVEV (reference sequence). The CDR3 extends over 12 amino acids. The V end lost 3 bases, the J end lost 8 bases, and 10 bases lay between the germline ends. The CDR3 protein is CASSLTGVGYTF. CDR3 in DNA: TGTGCCAGCAGTTTGACGGGGGTCGGCTACACCTTC.

V usage is TRBV10-3 and J usage is TRBJ1-5; D remains ambiguous. V was clipped by 3 bases and J by 4 bases, with 7 bases between them. This CDR3 is built from 13 residues. Germline V gene data show CDR1 as ENHRY and CDR2 as SYGVKD. The CDR3 sequence: CAISEGGNQPQHF. In nucleotides, the CDR3 is TGTGCCATCAGTGAAGGCGGGAATCAGCCCCAGCATTTT.

The chain joins TRBV5-4 to TRBJ1-2; D perhaps matches TRBD1 (5 bases). The germline V gene has CDR1 SGHNT and CDR2 YYREEE (reference sequence). The ends were cut back, 4 bases at V and 6 bases at J, with 13 bases in the middle. This CDR3 has 13 amino acids. The CDR3 loop is CASSQTPGHGYTF. In nucleotides, the CDR3 is TGTGCCAGCAGCCAAACCCCAGGGCATGGCTACACCTTC. The variable domain in full, with the rest retrieved from reference TRBV5-4 and TRBJ1-2, is ETGVTQSPTHLIKTRGQQVTLRCSSQSGHNTVSWYQQALGQGPQFIFQYYREEENGRGNFPPRFSGLQFPNYSSELNVNALELDDSALYLCASSQTPGHGYTFGSGTRLTVV.

DNA for the CDR3: TGTGCCAGCTCACCACCGGGCATCTCCGAAAAACTGTTTTTT. It translates to CASSPPGISEKLFF. The chain links TRBV18 to TRBJ1-4; D gene ambiguous. CDR1 is KGHSH and CDR2 is LQKENI in the germline V gene. Trimming pared 0 bases from V and 8 bases from J, leaving 10 bases between. This CDR3 has 14 amino acids.

The chain has TRBV4-1 and TRBJ2-5, with D tentatively TRBD1 (6 bases). The CDR3 extends over 16 amino acids. V was clipped by 2 bases and J by 7 bases, with 20 bases between them. Germline CDR1 is MGHRA and CDR2 is YSYEKL. Written as DNA, the CDR3 is TGCGCCAGCAGCCAACCTCCAGGGGCCGGGGTGGTGACCCAGTACTTC. This translates into CASSQPPGAGVVTQYF.

This chain joins TRBV6-5 and TRBJ2-2, with D maybe TRBD1 (5 bases). Germline CDR1 reads MNHEY; CDR2 reads SVGAGI. Trimming took off 0 bases at V and 6 bases at J, with 14 bases between the two ends. The CDR3 runs to 16 residues. As DNA, the CDR3 is TGTGCCAGCAGTTACTCAGGGGTAACCAACCCCGGGGAGCTGTTTTTT. Encoded protein: CASSYSGVTNPGELFF.

The CDR3 is CASSQASNSNQPQHF. The CDR3 DNA is TGTGCCAGCAGCCAGGCGTCAAATAGCAATCAGCCCCAGCATTTT. The V call is TRBV2, the J call TRBJ1-5, with D unresolved. This CDR3 is 15 amino acids long. The germline V and J ends were trimmed by 6 bases and 0 bases, with 12 bases remaining between them. Germline loops: CDR1 SNHLY, CDR2 FYNNEI.

The J gene is TRBJ1-1, the V gene TRBV6-5, with D possibly matching TRBD1 (6 bases). Trimming removed 2 bases from V and 6 bases from J, with 19 bases in between. The germline gives CDR1 MNHEY, CDR2 SVGAGI. The CDR3 is made up of 16 amino acids. CDR3 residues: CASSYGGAHRVAEAFF. DNA of the CDR3: TGTGCCAGCAGTTACGGGGGGGCGCATAGAGTCGCTGAAGCTTTCTTT.

The rearrangement joins TRBV7-9 to TRBJ2-1; tentatively, D is TRBD2 (6 bases). Germline loops: CDR1 SEHNR, CDR2 FQNEAQ (reference sequence). With 1 base removed from V and 7 bases from J, the gap between germline ends came to 23 bases. The CDR3 loop spans 18 amino acids. CDR3 DNA: TGTGCCAGCAGCTTAGTTTCCCGCCACAAGGTGGCGGGGAATGAGCAGTTCTTC. Its protein is CASSLVSRHKVAGNEQFF.

The gene calls are TRBV14 and TRBJ2-1; possibly TRBD2 for D (5 bases). The germline V gene encodes CDR1 SGHDN and CDR2 FVKESK. V was trimmed by 3 bases and J by 0 bases, leaving 12 bases between them. The CDR3 is made up of 16 amino acids. This chain's CDR3 is CASSQKSGFSYNEQFF. For the CDR3, the DNA is TGTGCCAGCAGCCAGAAATCGGGATTCTCCTACAATGAGCAGTTCTTC.

This rearrangement joins TRBV19 to TRBJ1-5; 10 bases are a match to TRBD1. CDR3 size: 15 residues. The V and J ends lost 4 bases and 4 bases, in that order; junction bases with no gene match: 4. Germline V CDR1 and CDR2: LNHDA, SQIVND (reference sequence). The CDR3 is CASSTPGQGNQPQHF. The CDR3, as DNA: TGTGCCAGTAGTACGCCGGGACAGGGGAATCAGCCCCAGCATTTT.

This sequence joins TRBV7-9 and TRBJ1-4, with a tentative D call TRBD1 (6 bases). Deletions cut 11 bases from V and 0 bases from J, with 16 bases between. The CDR3 spans 15 residues. The germline gives CDR1 SEHNR, CDR2 FQNEAQ (reference sequence). The CDR3 region has the DNA TGTGCCGGGGGCAATACTAAGGCAACTAATGAAAAACTGTTTTTT. Amino acid sequence: CAGGNTKATNEKLFF.